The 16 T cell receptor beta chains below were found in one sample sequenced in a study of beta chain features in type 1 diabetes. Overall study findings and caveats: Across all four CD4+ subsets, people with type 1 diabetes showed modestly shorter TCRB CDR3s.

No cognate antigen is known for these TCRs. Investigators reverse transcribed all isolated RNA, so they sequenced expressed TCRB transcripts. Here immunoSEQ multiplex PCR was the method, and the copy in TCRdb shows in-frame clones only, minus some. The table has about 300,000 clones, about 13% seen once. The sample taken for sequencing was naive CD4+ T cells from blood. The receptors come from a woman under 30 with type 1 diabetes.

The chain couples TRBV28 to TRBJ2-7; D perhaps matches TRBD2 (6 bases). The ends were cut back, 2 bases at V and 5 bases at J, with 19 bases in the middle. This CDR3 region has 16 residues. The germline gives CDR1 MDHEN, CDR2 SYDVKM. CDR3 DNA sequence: TGTGCCAGCAGTTTAGCGGGGAGAGGGGCATTGAACGAGCAGTACTTC. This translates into CASSLAGRGALNEQYF.

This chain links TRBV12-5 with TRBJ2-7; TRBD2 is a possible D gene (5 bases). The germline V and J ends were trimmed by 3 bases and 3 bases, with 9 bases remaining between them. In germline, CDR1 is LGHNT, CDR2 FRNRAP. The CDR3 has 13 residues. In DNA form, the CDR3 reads TGTGCTAGTGGTTTCGGCGAGGGCTACGAGCAGTACTTC. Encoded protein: CASGFGEGYEQYF.

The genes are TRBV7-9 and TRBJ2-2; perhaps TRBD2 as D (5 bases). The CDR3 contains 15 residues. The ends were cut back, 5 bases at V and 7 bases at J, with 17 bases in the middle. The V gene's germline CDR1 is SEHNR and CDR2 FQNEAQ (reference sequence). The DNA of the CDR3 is TGTGCCAGCAGCCCCCCCCTAGCCTCCTACGGGGAGCTGTTTTTT. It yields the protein CASSPPLASYGELFF.

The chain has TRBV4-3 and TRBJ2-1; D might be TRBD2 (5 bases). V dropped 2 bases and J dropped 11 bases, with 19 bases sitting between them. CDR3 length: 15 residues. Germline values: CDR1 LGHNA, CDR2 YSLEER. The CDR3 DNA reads TGCGCCAGCAGCCAATTAGGCCTAGCTCAGACAAAGCAGTTCTTC. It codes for CASSQLGLAQTKQFF.

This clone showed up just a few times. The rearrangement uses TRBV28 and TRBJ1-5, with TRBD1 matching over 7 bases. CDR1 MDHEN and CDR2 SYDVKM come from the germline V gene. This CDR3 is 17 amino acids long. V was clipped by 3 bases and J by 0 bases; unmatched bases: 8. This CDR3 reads CASSFPTGDDSNQPQHF. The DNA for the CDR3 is TGTGCCAGCAGTTTCCCCACAGGGGACGATAGCAATCAGCCCCAGCATTTT.

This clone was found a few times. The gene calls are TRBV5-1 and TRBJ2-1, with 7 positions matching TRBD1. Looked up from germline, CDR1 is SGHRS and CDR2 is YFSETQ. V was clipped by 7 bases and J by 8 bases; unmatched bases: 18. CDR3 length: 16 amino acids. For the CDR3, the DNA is TGCGCCAGCCTTAAAGACCCGACAGGGTATGAGGATGAGCAGTTCTTC. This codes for CASLKDPTGYEDEQFF.

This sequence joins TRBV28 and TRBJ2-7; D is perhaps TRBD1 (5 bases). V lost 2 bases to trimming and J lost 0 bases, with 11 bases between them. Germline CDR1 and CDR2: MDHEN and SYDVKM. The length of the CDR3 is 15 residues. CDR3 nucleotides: TGTGCCAGCAGTTTAGGGGCAGACAGCTCCTACGAGCAGTACTTC. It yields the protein CASSLGADSSYEQYF.

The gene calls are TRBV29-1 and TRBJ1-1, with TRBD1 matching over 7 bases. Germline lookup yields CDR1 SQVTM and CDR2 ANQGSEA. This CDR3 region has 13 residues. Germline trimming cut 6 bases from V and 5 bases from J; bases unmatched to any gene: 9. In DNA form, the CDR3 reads TGCAGCGTGCGTGGACAGGACCGAACTGAAGCTTTCTTT. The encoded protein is CSVRGQDRTEAFF.

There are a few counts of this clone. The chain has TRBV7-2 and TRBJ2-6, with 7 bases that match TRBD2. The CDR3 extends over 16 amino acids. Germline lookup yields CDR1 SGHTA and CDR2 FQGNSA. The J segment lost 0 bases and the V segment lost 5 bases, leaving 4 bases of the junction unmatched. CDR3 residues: CASSAGTTSGANVLTF. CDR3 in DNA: TGTGCCAGCAGCGCCGGGACTACCTCTGGGGCCAACGTCCTGACTTTC.

The DNA for the CDR3 is TGTGCCAGCAGCTTAGGGCGGGAGGGAAATCAGTACTTC. Protein: CASSLGREGNQYF. The V call is TRBV7-2, the J call TRBJ2-4; 9 bases are a match to TRBD2. This CDR3 has 13 amino acids. V shed 1 base, J shed 12 bases, and the junction held 4 bases outside the gene matches. Germline CDR1 is SGHTA and CDR2 is FQGNSA.

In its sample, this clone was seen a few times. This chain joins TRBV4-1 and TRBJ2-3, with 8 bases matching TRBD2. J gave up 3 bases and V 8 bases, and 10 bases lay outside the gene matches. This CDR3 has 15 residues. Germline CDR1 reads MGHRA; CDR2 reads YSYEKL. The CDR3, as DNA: TGCGCCAGCTCTACCCGGCGGGAGGCAACAGATACGCAGTATTTT. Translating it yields CASSTRREATDTQYF.

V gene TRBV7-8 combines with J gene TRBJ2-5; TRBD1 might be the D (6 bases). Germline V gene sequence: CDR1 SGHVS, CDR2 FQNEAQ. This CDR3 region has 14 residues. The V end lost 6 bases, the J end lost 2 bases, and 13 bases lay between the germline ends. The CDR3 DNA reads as TGTGCCAGCAGTCCCACAGGGATACAAGAGACCCAGTACTTC. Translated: CASSPTGIQETQYF.

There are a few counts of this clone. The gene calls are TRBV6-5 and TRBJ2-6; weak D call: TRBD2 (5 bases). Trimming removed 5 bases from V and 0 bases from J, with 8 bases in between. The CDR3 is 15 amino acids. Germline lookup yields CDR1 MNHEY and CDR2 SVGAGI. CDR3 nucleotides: TGTGCCAGCAGTCGGGGAAGCTCTGGGGCCAACGTCCTGACTTTC. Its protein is CASSRGSSGANVLTF.

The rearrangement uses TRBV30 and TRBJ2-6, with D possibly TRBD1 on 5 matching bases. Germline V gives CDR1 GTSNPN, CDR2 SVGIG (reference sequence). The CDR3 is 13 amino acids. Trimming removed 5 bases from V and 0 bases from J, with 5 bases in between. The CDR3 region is CAWDSSGANVLTF. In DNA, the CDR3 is TGTGCCTGGGACAGCTCTGGGGCCAACGTCCTGACTTTC.

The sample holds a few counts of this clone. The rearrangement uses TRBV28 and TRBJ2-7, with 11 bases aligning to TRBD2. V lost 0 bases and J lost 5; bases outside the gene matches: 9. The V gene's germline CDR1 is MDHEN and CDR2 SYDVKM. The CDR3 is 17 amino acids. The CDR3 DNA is TGTGCCAGCAGTTTATGGAAACTAGCGGGAGCAAATCACGAGCAGTACTTC. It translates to CASSLWKLAGANHEQYF. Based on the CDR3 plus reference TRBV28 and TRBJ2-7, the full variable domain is DVKVTQSSRYLVKRTGEKVFLECVQDMDHENMFWYRQDPGLGLRLIYFSYDVKMKEKGDIPEGYSVSREKKERFSLILESASTNQTSMYLCASSLWKLAGANHEQYFGPGTRLTVT.

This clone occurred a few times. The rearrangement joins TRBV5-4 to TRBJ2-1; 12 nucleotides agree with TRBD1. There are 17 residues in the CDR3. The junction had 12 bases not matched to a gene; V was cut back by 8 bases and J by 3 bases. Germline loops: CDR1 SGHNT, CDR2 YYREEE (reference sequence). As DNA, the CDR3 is TGTGCCAGTTCCCGGGACAGGGGGCTTCGGGTCTACAATGAGCAGTTCTTC. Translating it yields CASSRDRGLRVYNEQFF.